Listed here is a single TCR beta chain. Its target is not known. The data were taken from a study of blood T cells in healthy people across ages. PCR was performed a second time for 7 to 11 cycles using a sample-barcoded 5' primer and a J-beta primer mix. TCRdb recomputed calls from the 5' RACE reads with MiXCR, one row per CDR3 protein. The profile shows 1 million or so distinct CDR3 sequences, roughly a quarter of them singletons. Ranging in age from roughly 6 to 90, the donors were healthy Caucasian individuals from Russia. Study findings and constraints: A roughly linear age-dependent decrease characterized TCR beta diversity per million T cells.

The germline CDR1 and CDR2 sequences are MDHEN and SYDVKM. The CDR3 has 16 amino acids. With 7 bases clipped from V and 3 bases from J, the junction kept 8 bases outside the gene matches. The same sample was also studied in work on T cells of mothers and their children. This second study says: A few healthy Caucasian mothers, along with their six children, served as the donors. Researchers report slightly higher, though non-significant, overlap in related mother-child pairs than in unrelated pairs.

Sequenced sample: blood. The J gene is TRBJ2-1, the V gene TRBV28, with TRBD2 matching over 11 bases. The clonotype originates from a girl aged 2 to 10 in good health. The CDR3 DNA follows: TGTGCCAGCACTACAAGACTAGCGGGAAACTACAATGAGCAGTTCTTC. It is translated as CASTTRLAGNYNEQFF.